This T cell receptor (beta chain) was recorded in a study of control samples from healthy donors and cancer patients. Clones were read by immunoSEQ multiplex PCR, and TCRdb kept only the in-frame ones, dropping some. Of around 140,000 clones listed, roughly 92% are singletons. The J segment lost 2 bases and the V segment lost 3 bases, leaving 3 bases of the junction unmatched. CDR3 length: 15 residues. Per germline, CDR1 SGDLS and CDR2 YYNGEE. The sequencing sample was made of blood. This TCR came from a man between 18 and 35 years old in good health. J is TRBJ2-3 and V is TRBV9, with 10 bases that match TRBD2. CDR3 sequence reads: CASSDSGGLTDTQYF. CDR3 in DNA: TGTGCCAGCAGCGATAGCGGGGGGCTCACAGATACGCAGTATTTT. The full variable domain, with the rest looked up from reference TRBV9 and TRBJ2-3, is DSGVTQTPKHLITATGQRVTLRCSPRSGDLSVYWYQQSLDQGLQFLIQYYNGEERAKGNILERFSAQQFPDLHSELNLSSLELGDSALYFCASSDSGGLTDTQYFGPGTRLTVL.